The present entry profiles one TCR beta chain with its context. Its cognate antigen is unknown. The method was immunoSEQ multiplex PCR; TCRdb's version includes in-frame clones alone and lacks a portion of them. The sample lists roughly 190,000 clones; 85% to 95% were seen once. This specimen comes from a study of T cell responses to AZD1222 COVID-19 vaccine. Germline CDR1 SEHNR, CDR2 FQNEAQ (reference sequence). The CDR3 contains 15 residues. The trim removed 5 bases at V and 8 bases at J, leaving 10 bases unmatched. Study conclusions and caveats: None of the repertoires were sampled until the peak T cell response had passed. With two AZD1222 doses given, Spike-specific TCR breadth and depth both rose. Females outnumbered males among donors, who were mostly white British; clonal diversity was possibly underestimated. Recipients of AZD1222 seropositive at baseline numbered only 5 or 6.

The origin of this receptor is an adult in good health. The genes are TRBV7-9 and TRBJ2-1; TRBD1 matches at 9 bases. The source material was peripheral blood, sampled on day 0 of AZD1222 vaccination. The CDR3 region is CASSHRRTGVDEQFF. The CDR3 DNA reads as TGTGCCAGCAGCCACCGTAGGACAGGGGTCGATGAGCAGTTCTTC.